This T cell receptor (beta chain) stems from a study of early T cells in non-severe SARS-CoV-2 infection (dated by TCRdb to the early 2020s). Turning to the overall study: Because TCR sequencing was done on bulk RNA from unsorted whole blood, the alpha and beta chains could not be paired. Study-wide findings and limitations: VDJdb matching was skewed toward anti-spike CD8 responses, so virus-specific expansions were likely underestimated and private and CD4 specificities were missed.

Set within a cohort of healthcare workers in London, UK, this nested case-control study involved weekly PCR testing of nasopharyngeal swabs along with blood sampling. Healthcare workers were recruited between 23 and 31 March 2020, during the week of the UK lockdown, and were followed weekly for up to roughly 15 weeks. CDR1 and CDR2, looked up from the germline V gene, are MGHRA and YSYEKL. V gives up 3 bases and J gives up 2 bases, and the segment between their germline ends measures 8 bases. Including the terminal cysteine and phenylalanine, the CDR3 comprises 15 residues. Only the CDR3 DNA stays, 45 bases, in frame from base 1. Library method: 5' RACE. The data were produced on a NextSeq 500. Unique molecular identifiers were attached to individual cDNA molecules in the TCR library protocol so that sequencing error and PCR bias could be corrected. Sequencing covered both TCR alpha and beta chains, and within each sample the abundances of alpha and beta sequences were tightly co-correlated. The published analysis was carried out like this. V gene, J gene and CDR3 annotation of TCR sequences was performed with Decombinator V4. Expanded TCRs were defined as changing significantly between any two time points under a Poisson model with p below 0.0001. TCR abundances were normalised to the total number of TCRs sequenced in each sample and reported as counts per million. MAIT TCRs were defined by TRAV1-2 paired with TRAJ12, TRAJ20 or TRAJ33, and iNKT TCRs by TRAV10 paired with TRAJ18. A search of VDJdb, accessed on 1 November 2021, was run for TCRs annotated to CMV, EBV and SARS-CoV-2, with TCRs annotated for multiple antigens excluded. TCRdb reworked the public reads: Q25 trimming with fastp, MiXCR clone assembly, productive beta chains retained. Merged by CDR3 protein, the rows form single entries marked with the most common genes and DNA. The V and J calls come from TCRdb's annotation, not from the publication. The sample contains 35,000 to 40,000 distinct CDR3 sequences, more than 8% of them found a single time. The leading ten clones occupy approximately 12% of the sample.

On this clonotype itself: Its antigen is still unknown. No per-base quality is available; no much larger clone lies one base away.

The rearrangement combines TRBV4-1 with TRBJ2-6; tentative D gene TRBD2, with 6 bases matching. Sequencing used whole blood. The receptor was isolated from an adult who was a healthcare worker with PCR-confirmed SARS-CoV-2 infection or an uninfected control (not recorded which). The sequenced DNA is TGCGCCAGCAGCCACCCGGGAGCTGGGGCCAACGTCCTGACTTTC. The resulting protein is CASSHPGAGANVLTF.